The 21 T cell receptor beta chains given below trace back to one sample, sequenced in a study of CXCR3-negative and CXCR3-positive naive CD8 T cells. It was by 5' RACE with UMI labels that the TRB cDNA libraries were prepared. After re-calling the 5' RACE reads, TCRdb lists one entry per CDR3 protein, DNA absent. This sample's table has about 7,500 distinct CDR3 sequences. The sample taken for sequencing was naive CXCR3- CD8+ T cells from blood. Subset denoted: CD45RO-CCR7+CD27+CD95- naive CD8+ T cells lacking CXCR3 (TNR3-). All receptors come from a human donor in good health. Some clones in this sample may be carry-over from other donors' samples.

Considering frequency, this clonotype is medium-sized. The chain joins TRBV29-1 to TRBJ2-7; the TCRdb call, TRBD1, lacks DNA for checking. Germline CDR1 reads SQVTM; CDR2 reads ANQGSEA. This CDR3 has 12 residues. The CDR3 reads CSVEIGAYEQYF.

This clonotype shows up as medium-sized (0.01 to 0.1%) by frequency. The V and J genes are TRBV5-1 and TRBJ2-5; absent DNA, TCRdb's TRBD2 call cannot be checked. Germline CDR1 SGHRS, CDR2 YFSETQ. This CDR3 comprises 14 residues. This CDR3 reads CASSDSSGAETQYF.

The V and J genes are TRBV11-3 and TRBJ1-2; as DNA is missing, the TRBD1 call by TCRdb cannot be tested. Germline V gene sequence: CDR1 SGHNT, CDR2 YENEEA. CDR3 size: 16 residues. The CDR3 sequence is CASSLPGQGTSYGYTF.

The CDR3 is CSVVQLGTYNEQFF. The V call is TRBV29-1, the J call TRBJ2-1. The CDR3 has 14 amino acids. Germline assignment: CDR1 SQVTM and CDR2 ANQGSEA.

This clonotype is called medium-sized based on its frequency. The chain links TRBV29-1 to TRBJ1-2; TCRdb's D gene call, TRBD1, goes unchecked for lack of DNA. Germline-derived CDR1 and CDR2 are SQVTM and ANQGSEA. This CDR3 comprises 11 residues. The CDR3 reads CSAQGNYGYTF. Full variable domain (outside the CDR3, taken from reference TRBV29-1 and TRBJ1-2): SAVISQKPSRDICQRGTSLTIQCQVDSQVTMMFWYRQQPGQSLTLIATANQGSEATYESGFVIDKFPISRPNLTFSTLTVSNMSPEDSSIYLCSAQGNYGYTFGSGTRLTVV.

This clonotype is classed as medium-sized by frequency. The chain joins TRBV7-9 to TRBJ2-7; no DNA is available, so the TRBD1 call from TCRdb remains unchecked. CDR1 is SEHNR and CDR2 is FQNEAQ in the germline V gene (reference sequence). The CDR3 is 15 residues long. The CDR3 spells CASSPPGALHYEQYF.

Considering frequency, this clonotype is medium-sized (0.01 to 0.1%). The gene calls are TRBV29-1 and TRBJ2-2; there is no DNA to check the TCRdb D call of TRBD1. Germline CDR1 is SQVTM and CDR2 is ANQGSEA. The CDR3 runs 14 residues. CDR3 region: CSVRTGRAPGELFF.

Judged by frequency, this clonotype is medium-sized. The gene calls are TRBV29-1 and TRBJ2-7; there is no DNA to check the TCRdb D call of TRBD1. Germline V gives CDR1 SQVTM, CDR2 ANQGSEA. The CDR3 extends over 13 amino acids. This chain's CDR3 is CSVGEDGADEQYF.

The chain has TRBV3-1 and TRBJ2-5; TCRdb returns TRBD1, unconfirmable since there is no DNA. The CDR3 spans 17 residues. Germline CDR1 LGHDT, CDR2 YNNKEL (reference sequence). The chain's CDR3 is CASSQVIRDRAQETQYF.

The V and J genes are TRBV5-1 and TRBJ1-1; lacking DNA, the TRBD1 call made by TCRdb goes unchecked. Germline V CDR1 and CDR2: SGHRS, YFSETQ. The CDR3 runs to 14 residues. The CDR3: CASSIADSVTEAFF.

This chain joins TRBV20-1 and TRBJ1-2. The CDR3 loop spans 14 amino acids. Germline V CDR1 and CDR2: DFQATT, SNEGSKA (reference sequence). The CDR3 sequence: CSAEIIRENYVYTF.

The genes are TRBV12-3 or TRBV12-4 and TRBJ2-7; without DNA, the TCRdb call of TRBD1 cannot be checked. The CDR3 sequence is 12 residues long. CDR3 residues: CASRDRSGEQYF.

The V and J genes are TRBV29-1 and TRBJ2-2. This CDR3 has 11 amino acids. Germline CDR1 reads SQVTM; CDR2 reads ANQGSEA. CDR3 sequence: CSVEESGELFF.

This clonotype counts as medium-sized by frequency. The chain uses TRBV27 and TRBJ2-7; TCRdb designates TRBD1, a call that cannot be tested without DNA. The CDR3 loop spans 16 amino acids. The germline V gene has CDR1 MNHEY and CDR2 SMNVEV (reference sequence). CDR3 sequence: CASSLISGQPPHEQYF.

The chain recombines TRBV6-6 with TRBJ2-2; the TRBD1 assignment by TCRdb is unverifiable without DNA. This CDR3 spans 15 amino acids. Germline CDR1 and CDR2: MNHNY and SVGAGI (reference sequence). This CDR3 is CAATGQGASAGELFF.

This clonotype is classed as medium-sized (0.01 to 0.1%) by frequency. The chain links TRBV29-1 to TRBJ2-7. The germline gives CDR1 SQVTM, CDR2 ANQGSEA. The CDR3 contains 12 residues. The CDR3 loop is CSVANGPYEQYF.

Its frequency marks this clonotype as medium-sized. The V gene is TRBV29-1, the J gene TRBJ2-3; absent DNA, TCRdb's TRBD1 call cannot be checked. The CDR3 covers 12 residues. Germline V gene data show CDR1 as SQVTM and CDR2 as ANQGSEA. The CDR3 is CSVRQPGDTQYF.

Frequency places this clonotype as medium-sized. The chain has TRBV29-1 and TRBJ1-1; TCRdb returns TRBD1, unconfirmable since there is no DNA. CDR1 SQVTM and CDR2 ANQGSEA come from the germline V gene. The CDR3 spans 12 residues. CDR3 in amino acids: CSARDRGLEAFF.

This clonotype registers medium-sized by frequency. The chain uses TRBV29-1 and TRBJ1-1. The CDR3 is 11 amino acids. Looked up from germline, CDR1 is SQVTM and CDR2 is ANQGSEA. This CDR3 is CSTPGGLGAFF. The variable domain in full, completed from reference TRBV29-1 and TRBJ1-1, reads SAVISQKPSRDICQRGTSLTIQCQVDSQVTMMFWYRQQPGQSLTLIATANQGSEATYESGFVIDKFPISRPNLTFSTLTVSNMSPEDSSIYLCSTPGGLGAFFGQGTRLTVV.

V and J are TRBV6-1 and TRBJ1-1. The germline gives CDR1 MNHNS, CDR2 SASEGT. The CDR3 length is 12 residues. This chain's CDR3 is CANTDLNTEAFF.

Judged by frequency, this clonotype is medium-sized. CDR3 residues: CASSLQVAGELFF. The chain carries TRBV5-6 and TRBJ2-2. Germline-derived CDR1 and CDR2 are SGHDT and YYEEEE. The CDR3 covers 13 residues.